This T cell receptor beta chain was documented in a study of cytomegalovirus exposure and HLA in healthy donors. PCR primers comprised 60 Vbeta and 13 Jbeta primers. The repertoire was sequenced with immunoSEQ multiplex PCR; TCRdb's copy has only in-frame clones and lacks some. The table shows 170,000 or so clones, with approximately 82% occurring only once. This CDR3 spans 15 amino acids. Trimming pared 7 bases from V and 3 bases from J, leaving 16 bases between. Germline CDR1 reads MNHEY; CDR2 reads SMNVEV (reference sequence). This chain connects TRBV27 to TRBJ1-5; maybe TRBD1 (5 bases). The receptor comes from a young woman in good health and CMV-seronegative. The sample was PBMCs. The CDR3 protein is CASKRVGQHNQPQHF. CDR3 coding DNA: TGTGCCAGCAAACGAGTGGGGCAGCACAATCAGCCCCAGCATTTT.